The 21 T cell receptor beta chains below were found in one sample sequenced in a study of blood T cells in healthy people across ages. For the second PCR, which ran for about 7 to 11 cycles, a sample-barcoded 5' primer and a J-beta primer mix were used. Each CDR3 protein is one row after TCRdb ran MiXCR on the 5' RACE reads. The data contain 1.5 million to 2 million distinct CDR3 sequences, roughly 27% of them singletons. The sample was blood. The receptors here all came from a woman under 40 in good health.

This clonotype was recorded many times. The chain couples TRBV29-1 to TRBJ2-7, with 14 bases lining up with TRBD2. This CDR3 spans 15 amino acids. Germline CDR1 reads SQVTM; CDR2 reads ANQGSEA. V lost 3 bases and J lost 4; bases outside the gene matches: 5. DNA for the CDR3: TGCAGCGTTGAGGGACTAGCGGGAGCAAGATACGAGCAGTACTTC. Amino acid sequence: CSVEGLAGARYEQYF.

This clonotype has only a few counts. In nucleotides, the CDR3 is TGTGCCAGTACAACCGCCGGGACTAGCGGGAGGAATGAGCAGTTCTTC. Translation gives CASTTAGTSGRNEQFF. This rearrangement joins TRBV6-2 or TRBV6-3 to TRBJ2-1; TRBD2 agrees at 15 bases. The CDR3 has 16 amino acids. V shed 9 bases and J 7 bases; nucleotides not matched to a gene: 10. Germline CDR1 reads MNHEY; CDR2 reads SVGEGT.

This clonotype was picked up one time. The CDR3 DNA follows: TGCAGCGTTGCCACCGGACAGGGCTCCTACGAGCAGTACTTC. Protein product: CSVATGQGSYEQYF. V and J are TRBV29-1 and TRBJ2-7; 8 nucleotides align to TRBD1. CDR1 is SQVTM, CDR2 ANQGSEA, per germline. The CDR3 spans 14 residues. The trim removed 4 bases at V and 0 bases at J, leaving 5 bases unmatched.

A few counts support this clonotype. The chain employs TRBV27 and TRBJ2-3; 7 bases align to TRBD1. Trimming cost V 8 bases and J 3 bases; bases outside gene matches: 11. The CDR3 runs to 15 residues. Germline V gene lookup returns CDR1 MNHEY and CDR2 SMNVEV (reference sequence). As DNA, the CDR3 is TGTGCCAGCGTTACAGGGGATGGTGTAACAGATACGCAGTATTTT. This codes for CASVTGDGVTDTQYF.

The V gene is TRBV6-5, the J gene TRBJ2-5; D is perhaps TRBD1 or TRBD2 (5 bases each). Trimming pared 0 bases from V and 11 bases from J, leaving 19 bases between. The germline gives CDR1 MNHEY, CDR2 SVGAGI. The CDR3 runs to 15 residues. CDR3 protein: CASSYSNQGRNEQYF. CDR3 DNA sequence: TGTGCCAGCAGTTACTCGAATCAGGGACGCAATGAGCAGTACTTC.

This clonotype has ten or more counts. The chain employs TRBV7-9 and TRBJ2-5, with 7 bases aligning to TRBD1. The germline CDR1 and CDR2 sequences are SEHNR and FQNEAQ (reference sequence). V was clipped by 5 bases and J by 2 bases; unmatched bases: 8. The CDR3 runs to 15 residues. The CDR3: CASSGTGVGQETQYF. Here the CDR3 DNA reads TGTGCCAGCAGCGGCACAGGGGTGGGTCAAGAGACCCAGTACTTC.

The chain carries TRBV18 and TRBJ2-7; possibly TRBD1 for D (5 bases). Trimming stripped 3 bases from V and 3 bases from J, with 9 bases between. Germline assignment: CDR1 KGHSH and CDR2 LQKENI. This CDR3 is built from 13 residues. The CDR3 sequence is CASSPRQLYEQYF. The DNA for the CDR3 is TGTGCCAGCTCACCGAGACAGCTCTACGAGCAGTACTTC.

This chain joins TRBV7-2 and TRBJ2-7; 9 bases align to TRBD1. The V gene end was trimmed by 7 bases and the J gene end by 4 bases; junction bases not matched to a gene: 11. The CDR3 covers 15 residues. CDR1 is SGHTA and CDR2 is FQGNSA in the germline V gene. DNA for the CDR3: TGTGCCAGCAACAAAGGGGGACAGGGTGGTTACGAGCAGTACTTC. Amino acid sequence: CASNKGGQGGYEQYF.

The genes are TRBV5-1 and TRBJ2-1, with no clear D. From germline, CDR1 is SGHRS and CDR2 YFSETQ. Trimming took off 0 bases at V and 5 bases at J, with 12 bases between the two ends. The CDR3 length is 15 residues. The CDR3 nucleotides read TGCGCCAGCAGCTTGGTTCCAACCACGGACAATGAGCAGTTCTTC. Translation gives CASSLVPTTDNEQFF.

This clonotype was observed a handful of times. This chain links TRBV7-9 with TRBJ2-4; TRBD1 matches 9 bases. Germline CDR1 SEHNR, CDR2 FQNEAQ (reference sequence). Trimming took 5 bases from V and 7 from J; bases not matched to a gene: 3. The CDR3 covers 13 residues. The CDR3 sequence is CASSRGQGNIQYF. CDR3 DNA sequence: TGTGCCAGCAGCCGAGGACAGGGGAACATTCAGTACTTC.

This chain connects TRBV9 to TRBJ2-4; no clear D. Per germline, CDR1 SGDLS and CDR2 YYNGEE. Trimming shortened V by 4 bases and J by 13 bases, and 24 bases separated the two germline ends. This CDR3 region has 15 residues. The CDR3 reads CASSSTLGSYNEQYF. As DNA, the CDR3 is TGTGCCAGCAGCTCAACATTGGGCTCCTACAATGAGCAGTACTTC.

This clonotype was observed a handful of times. CDR3 sequence reads: CASVSEVTDTQYF. In DNA, the CDR3 is TGTGCCAGCGTTAGCGAGGTCACAGATACGCAGTATTTT. V and J are TRBV6-5 and TRBJ2-3; TRBD2 is a possible D gene (5 bases). This CDR3 is 13 amino acids long. V was clipped by 8 bases and J by 2 bases, with 11 bases between them. Germline-derived CDR1 and CDR2 are MNHEY and SVGAGI.

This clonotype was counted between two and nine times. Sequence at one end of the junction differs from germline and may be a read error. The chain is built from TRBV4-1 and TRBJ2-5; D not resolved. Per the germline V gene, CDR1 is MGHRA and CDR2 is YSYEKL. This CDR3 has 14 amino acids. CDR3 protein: CAGSQVGQQETQYF. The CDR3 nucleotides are TGCGCCGGCAGCCAAGTAGGCCAGCAAGAGACCCAGTACTTC.

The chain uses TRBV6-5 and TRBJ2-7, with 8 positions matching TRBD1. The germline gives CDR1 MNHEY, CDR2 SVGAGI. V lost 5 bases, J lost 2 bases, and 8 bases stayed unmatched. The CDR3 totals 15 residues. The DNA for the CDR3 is TGTGCCAGCAGTCACCGGACAGGGATCCCCTACGAGCAGTACTTC. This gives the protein CASSHRTGIPYEQYF.

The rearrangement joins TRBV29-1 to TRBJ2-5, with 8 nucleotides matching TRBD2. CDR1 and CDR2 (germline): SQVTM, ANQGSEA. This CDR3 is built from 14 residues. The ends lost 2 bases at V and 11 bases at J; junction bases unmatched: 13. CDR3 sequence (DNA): TGCAGCGTTGAAAGAGCGGGAGAGACCAATGAGCAGTACTTC. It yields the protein CSVERAGETNEQYF.

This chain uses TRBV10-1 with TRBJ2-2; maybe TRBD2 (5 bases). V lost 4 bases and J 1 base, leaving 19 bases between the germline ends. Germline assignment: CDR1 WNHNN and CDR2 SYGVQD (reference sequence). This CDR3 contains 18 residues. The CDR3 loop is CASSVPLAPLKNTGELFF. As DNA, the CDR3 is TGCGCCAGCAGTGTACCGTTAGCGCCTCTGAAGAACACCGGGGAGCTGTTTTTT.

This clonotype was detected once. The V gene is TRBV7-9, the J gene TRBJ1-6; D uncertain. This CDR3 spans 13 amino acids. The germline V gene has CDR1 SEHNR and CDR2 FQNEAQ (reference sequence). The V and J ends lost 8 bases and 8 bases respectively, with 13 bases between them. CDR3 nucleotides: TGTGCCAGCGGAACAAGTGGGGATTCACCCCTCCACTTT. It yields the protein CASGTSGDSPLHF.

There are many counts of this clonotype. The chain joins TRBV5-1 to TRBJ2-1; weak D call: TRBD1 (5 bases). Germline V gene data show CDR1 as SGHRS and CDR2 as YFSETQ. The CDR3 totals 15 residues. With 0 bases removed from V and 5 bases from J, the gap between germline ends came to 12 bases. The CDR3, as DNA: TGCGCCAGCAGCTTGGTTGGTCTAGGGGACAATGAGCAGTTCTTC. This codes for CASSLVGLGDNEQFF.

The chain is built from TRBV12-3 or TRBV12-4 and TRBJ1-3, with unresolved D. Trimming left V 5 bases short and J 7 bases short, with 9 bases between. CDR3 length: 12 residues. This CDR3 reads CASSLPRNTIYF. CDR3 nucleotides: TGTGCCAGCAGTCTTCCCCGGAACACCATATATTTT.

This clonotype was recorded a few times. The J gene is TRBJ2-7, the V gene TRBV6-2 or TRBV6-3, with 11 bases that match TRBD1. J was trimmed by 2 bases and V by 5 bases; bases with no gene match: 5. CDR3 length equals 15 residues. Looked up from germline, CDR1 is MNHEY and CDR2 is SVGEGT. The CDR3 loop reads CASSLRDRGAYEQYF. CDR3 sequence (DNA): TGTGCCAGCAGTCTCCGGGACAGGGGGGCCTACGAGCAGTACTTC.

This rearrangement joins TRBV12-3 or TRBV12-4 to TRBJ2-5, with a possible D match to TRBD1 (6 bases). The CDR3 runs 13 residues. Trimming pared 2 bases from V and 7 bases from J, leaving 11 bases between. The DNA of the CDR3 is TGTGCCAGCAGTTTAACCCAACAGGGGACCCAGTACTTC. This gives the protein CASSLTQQGTQYF.